There are many counts of the clone carrying this TCR beta chain. What it binds is not known. This sample stems from a study of regulatory T cells in long-lasting Graves disease. Study-wide context: Duration of antithyroid drug therapy among newly diagnosed Graves' patients was under 3 months. The study, taken as a whole, reports: Samples came from peripheral blood alone, without thyroid tissue.

V shed 6 bases and J shed 8 bases, with 14 bases lying between them. The CDR3 contains 12 residues. In germline, CDR1 is SQVTM, CDR2 ANQGSEA. Time point of the sample: newly diagnosed GD, antithyroid drugs for less than 3 months. Making the TCR library involved RNA that had been extracted from PBMCs. In building TCR beta libraries, iRepertoire HTBI primers were used together with Arm-PCR of CDR3 regions. In the original analysis: The samples included 60 to 75 TRBV and 14 to 15 TRBJ segments. One entry per CDR3 protein, called by TCRdb with MiXCR from the multiplex PCR reads. TCRdb's processing, not the study's, gives the V and J calls here. This sample yields hundreds of thousands of distinct CDR3 sequences, of which approximately 12% are seen a single time; about 8.3% belongs to the top ten. The same data also contributed to another study, on T cells in Graves' hyperthyroidism and ophthalmopathy.

Specimen: peripheral blood mononuclear cells (PBMCs), collected at new diagnosis, from a patient treated with antithyroid drugs. The receptor comes from a young woman with Graves disease. The chain couples TRBV29-1 to TRBJ2-1; unclear D gene. This CDR3 is CSVLVGNDEQFF. The DNA for the CDR3 is TGCAGCGTCCTCGTGGGAAACGATGAGCAGTTCTTC.